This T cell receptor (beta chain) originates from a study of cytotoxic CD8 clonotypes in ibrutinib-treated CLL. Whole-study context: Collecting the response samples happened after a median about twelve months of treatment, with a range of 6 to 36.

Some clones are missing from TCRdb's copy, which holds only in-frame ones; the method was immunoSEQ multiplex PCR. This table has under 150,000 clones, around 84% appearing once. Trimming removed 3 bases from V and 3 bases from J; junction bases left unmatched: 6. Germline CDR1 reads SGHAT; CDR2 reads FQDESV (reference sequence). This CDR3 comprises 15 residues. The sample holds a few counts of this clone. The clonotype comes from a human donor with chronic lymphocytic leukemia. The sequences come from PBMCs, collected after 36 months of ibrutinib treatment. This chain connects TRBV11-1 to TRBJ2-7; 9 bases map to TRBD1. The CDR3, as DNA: TGTGCCAGCAGCTTGGGGACAGGGATGGGCTACGAGCAGTACTTC. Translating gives CASSLGTGMGYEQYF.